The 13 T cell receptor beta chains given below trace back to one sample, sequenced in a study of monozygotic twins with inflammatory bowel disease. From the 5' RACE reads, TCRdb lists one entry per CDR3 protein and no DNA. Its listing shows more than 85,000 distinct CDR3 sequences. The sequenced sample was blood. Every receptor here comes from a human donor with ulcerative colitis or Crohn's disease, or a healthy co-twin of an affected twin (not recorded which).

The J gene is TRBJ1-1, the V gene TRBV19; TCRdb reports TRBD1, a call that lacks DNA to check it against. The CDR3 has 15 amino acids. Germline lookup yields CDR1 LNHDA and CDR2 SQIVND (reference sequence). This CDR3 reads CASTPWDRVNTEAFF.

V and J are TRBV6-5 and TRBJ2-7. The germline V gene encodes CDR1 MNHEY and CDR2 SVGAGI. This CDR3 comprises 12 residues. CDR3: CASSYDDYEQYF.

The chain couples TRBV20-1 to TRBJ2-7; no DNA is available, so the TRBD1 call from TCRdb remains unchecked. The germline V gene has CDR1 DFQATT and CDR2 SNEGSKA (reference sequence). CDR3 size: 15 residues. The CDR3 spells CSARDAPGGAYEQYF.

The rearrangement links TRBV5-5 to TRBJ2-1. The CDR3 length is 13 residues. Germline CDR1 and CDR2: SGHKS and YYEKEE (reference sequence). CDR3 protein: CASSLVGYNEQFF.

The rearrangement links TRBV7-9 to TRBJ2-3; absent DNA, TCRdb's TRBD2 call cannot be checked. This CDR3 comprises 11 residues. Germline V gene lookup returns CDR1 SEHNR and CDR2 FQNEAQ (reference sequence). CDR3 sequence: CASSSSDTQYF.

The rearrangement links TRBV10-3 to TRBJ2-7; TCRdb reports TRBD1, a call that lacks DNA to check it against. In germline, CDR1 is ENHRY, CDR2 SYGVKD. The CDR3 covers 15 residues. The CDR3 spells CAISEIQGDVDEQYF.

This sequence joins TRBV3-1 and TRBJ2-1; TCRdb designates TRBD2, a call that cannot be tested without DNA. Germline V lookup: CDR1 LGHDT, CDR2 YNNKEL (reference sequence). This CDR3 region has 14 residues. CDR3 region: CASSQVGGDNEQFF.

V usage is TRBV7-8 and J usage is TRBJ2-3; the D gene TCRdb calls, TRBD2, cannot be checked with no DNA. Per the germline V gene, CDR1 is SGHVS and CDR2 is FQNEAQ. The CDR3 contains 14 residues. This CDR3 is CASSSPGGTDTQYF.

The chain's CDR3 is CASSQDVRLETQYF. V usage is TRBV4-3 and J usage is TRBJ2-5. This CDR3 is 14 amino acids long. Germline assignment: CDR1 LGHNA and CDR2 YSLEER.

CDR3 loop: CSARRTIYEQYF. The chain couples TRBV20-1 to TRBJ2-7. The CDR3 runs 12 residues. From germline, CDR1 is DFQATT and CDR2 SNEGSKA (reference sequence).

CDR3 region: CASSLGEVNTEAFF. The chain carries TRBV7-9 and TRBJ1-1. The CDR3 covers 14 residues. Per germline, CDR1 SEHNR and CDR2 FQNEAQ (reference sequence).

V gene TRBV28 combines with J gene TRBJ2-7; TCRdb outputs TRBD2, but without DNA this stays unchecked. Germline V CDR1 and CDR2: MDHEN, SYDVKM. CDR3 length equals 14 residues. The CDR3 sequence: CASSRVGYSYEQYF. Variable domain in full (rest from reference TRBV28 and TRBJ2-7): DVKVTQSSRYLVKRTGEKVFLECVQDMDHENMFWYRQDPGLGLRLIYFSYDVKMKEKGDIPEGYSVSREKKERFSLILESASTNQTSMYLCASSRVGYSYEQYFGPGTRLTVT.

V is TRBV27 and J is TRBJ2-7; TCRdb's D call, TRBD1, is unchecked because there is no DNA. This CDR3 spans 14 amino acids. Germline CDR1 reads MNHEY; CDR2 reads SMNVEV (reference sequence). The CDR3 protein is CASGPAGVSYEQYF.